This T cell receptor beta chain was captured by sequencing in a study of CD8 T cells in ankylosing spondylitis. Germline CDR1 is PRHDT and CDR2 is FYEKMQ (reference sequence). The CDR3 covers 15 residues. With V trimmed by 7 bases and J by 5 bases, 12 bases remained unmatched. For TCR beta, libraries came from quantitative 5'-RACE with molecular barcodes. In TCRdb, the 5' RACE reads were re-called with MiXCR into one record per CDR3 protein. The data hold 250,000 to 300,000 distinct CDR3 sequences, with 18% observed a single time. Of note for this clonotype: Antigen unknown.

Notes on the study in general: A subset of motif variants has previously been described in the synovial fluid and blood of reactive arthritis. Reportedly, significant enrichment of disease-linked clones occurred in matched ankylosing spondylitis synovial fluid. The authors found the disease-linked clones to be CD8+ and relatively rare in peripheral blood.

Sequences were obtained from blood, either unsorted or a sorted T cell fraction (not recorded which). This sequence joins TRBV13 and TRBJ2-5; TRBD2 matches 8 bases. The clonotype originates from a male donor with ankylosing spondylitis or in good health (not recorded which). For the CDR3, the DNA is TGTGCCAGCACTCGGGAGGGAATCCTACCTGAGACCCAGTACTTC. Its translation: CASTREGILPETQYF. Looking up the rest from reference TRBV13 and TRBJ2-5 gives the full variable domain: AAGVIQSPRHLIKEKRETATLKCYPIPRHDTVYWYQQGPGQDPQFLISFYEKMQSDKGSIPDRFSAQQFSDYHSELNMSSLELGDSALYFCASTREGILPETQYFGPGTRLLVL.